This T cell receptor beta chain was observed in a study of T cell responses to AZD1222 COVID-19 vaccine. Data came from immunoSEQ multiplex PCR; TCRdb stores just in-frame clones and leaves some out. The sample consists of about 150,000 clones, less than 90% of them appearing once. The germline gives CDR1 SGHDN, CDR2 FVKESK. There are 14 residues in the CDR3. V was trimmed by 4 bases and J by 7 bases, leaving 16 bases between them. The sequence was collected from an adult in good health. Material: peripheral blood, obtained on day 0 of AZD1222 vaccination. J is TRBJ1-2 and V is TRBV14, with D uncertain. The CDR3 DNA reads TGTGCCAGCAGCCCCCTTGGAGTTTTCCCTGGCTACACCTTC. Amino acids: CASSPLGVFPGYTF.